These 29 T cell receptor beta chains originate from one sample sequenced in a study of shared clonotypes between healthy human individuals. The repertoire was sequenced with immunoSEQ multiplex PCR; TCRdb's copy has only in-frame clones and lacks some. This sample has 850,000 to 1,200,000 clones; under 80% occur once, and the top ten carry roughly 1.4%. Sequencing was done on a sample of memory CD4+ T cells sorted from blood. Subset given: CD45RA-negative fraction. Receptors originate from a man younger than 35 in good health.

This clone was detected ten times or more. The chain uses TRBV28 and TRBJ1-4; D gene unclear. The germline CDR1 and CDR2 sequences are MDHEN and SYDVKM. Trimming cost V 10 bases and J 8 bases, with 17 bases left between them. The CDR3 loop spans 13 amino acids. This CDR3 is CATWSVKREKLFF. The CDR3 coding sequence is TGTGCCACCTGGTCCGTTAAAAGGGAAAAACTGTTTTTT. The variable domain in full, with the rest retrieved from reference TRBV28 and TRBJ1-4, is DVKVTQSSRYLVKRTGEKVFLECVQDMDHENMFWYRQDPGLGLRLIYFSYDVKMKEKGDIPEGYSVSREKKERFSLILESASTNQTSMYLCATWSVKREKLFFGSGTQLSVL.

The chain employs TRBV7-7 and TRBJ2-1; D is possibly TRBD1 (6 bases). V shed 11 bases and J shed 2 bases, with 10 bases lying between them. This CDR3 comprises 12 residues. Germline V gives CDR1 SSHAT, CDR2 FNYEAQ (reference sequence). The CDR3: CAEQGPYNEQFF. CDR3 nucleotides: TGTGCCGAACAGGGCCCCTACAATGAGCAGTTCTTC.

This chain links TRBV18 with TRBJ1-5; a possible D gene is TRBD1 (5 bases). This CDR3 spans 16 amino acids. The germline CDR1 and CDR2 sequences are KGHSH and LQKENI. V was trimmed by 3 bases and J by 1 base, leaving 13 bases between them. This chain's CDR3 is CASSPWTNRSNQPQHF. CDR3 in DNA: TGTGCCAGCTCACCTTGGACAAATCGGAGCAATCAGCCCCAGCATTTT.

The CDR3 sequence is CATRRTGSSDTQYF. In DNA, the CDR3 is TGTGCCACCCGCCGAACAGGGTCGTCAGATACGCAGTATTTT. The genes are TRBV10-3 and TRBJ2-3; TRBD1 might be the D (6 bases). This CDR3 is 14 amino acids long. The V end was cut by 10 bases, the J end by 4 bases, with 18 bases between. Germline CDR1 is ENHRY and CDR2 is SYGVKD.

CDR3 amino acids: CASGAAYEQYF. The CDR3 nucleotides are TGTGCCTCCGGGGCCGCCTACGAGCAGTACTTC. The genes are TRBV30 and TRBJ2-7; D tentatively reads TRBD1 or TRBD2 (5 bases each). CDR3 length: 11 amino acids. Germline V gene lookup returns CDR1 GTSNPN and CDR2 SVGIG (reference sequence). V lost 7 bases, J lost 2 bases, and 9 bases lay in between.

This clone came up a few times. CDR3 nucleotide sequence: TGTGCCAGCAGTCCGGTCGGGTTAGTTAACACCGGGGAGCTGTTTTTT. This gives the protein CASSPVGLVNTGELFF. This chain links TRBV27 with TRBJ2-2; D gene ambiguous. The germline CDR1 and CDR2 sequences are MNHEY and SMNVEV (reference sequence). CDR3 length: 16 residues. Trimming removed 5 bases from V and 2 bases from J, with 15 bases in between.

This clone was seen only a few times. For the CDR3, the DNA is TGCGCCAGCAGCAATGGGACAGTCGGATCACCCCTCCACTTT. This translates into CASSNGTVGSPLHF. The rearrangement joins TRBV5-1 to TRBJ1-6; 7 bases are a match to TRBD1. The germline V gene encodes CDR1 SGHRS and CDR2 YFSETQ. J gave up 10 bases and V 4 bases, and 8 bases lay outside the gene matches. The CDR3 has 14 amino acids.

Of note for this clone: At the DNA level, this CDR3 is encoded by other sequences in the same sample as well. The chain combines TRBV5-4 with TRBJ2-7, with 10 nucleotides matching TRBD1. Germline CDR1 SGHNT, CDR2 YYREEE (reference sequence). The CDR3 contains 14 residues. After removal of 4 bases from V and 2 bases from J, the junction contained 3 bases not matched to a gene. Here the CDR3 reads CASSPDRGPYEQYF. CDR3 nucleotide sequence: TGTGCCAGCAGCCCCGACAGGGGGCCCTACGAGCAGTACTTC.

This clone was recorded only once. The genes are TRBV14 and TRBJ1-1; a weak D match, TRBD1 (5 bases). The CDR3 sequence is 13 residues long. V was cut by 5 bases and J by 1 base, with 8 bases left in between. In germline, CDR1 is SGHDN, CDR2 FVKESK. CDR3 in amino acids: CASSTTGNTEAFF. CDR3 bases: TGTGCCAGCAGCACCACAGGGAACACTGAAGCTTTCTTT. The full variable domain, completed using reference TRBV14 and TRBJ1-1, is EAGVTQFPSHSVIEKGQTVTLRCDPISGHDNLYWYRRVMGKEIKFLLHFVKESKQDESGMPNNRFLAERTGGTYSTLKVQPAELEDSGVYFCASSTTGNTEAFFGQGTRLTVV.

V usage is TRBV27 and J usage is TRBJ2-5, with 7 bases that match TRBD1. V was clipped by 6 bases and J by 5 bases; unmatched bases: 9. The CDR3 extends over 14 amino acids. Germline lookup yields CDR1 MNHEY and CDR2 SMNVEV (reference sequence). CDR3 residues: CASRSLGGGETQYF. The CDR3 DNA sequence: TGTGCCAGCAGGTCCTTAGGGGGCGGTGAGACCCAGTACTTC.

This clone appeared a single time. This CDR3 reads CAWNLAGYEQYF. In DNA, the CDR3 is TGTGCCTGGAACCTGGCGGGCTACGAGCAGTACTTC. This sequence joins TRBV30 and TRBJ2-5; tentatively, D is TRBD2 (5 bases). The better agreement between TRBJ2-7 and the DNA end casts doubt on the J call. Germline CDR1 GTSNPN, CDR2 SVGIG (reference sequence). This CDR3 has 12 amino acids.

The chain employs TRBV20-1 and TRBJ2-4; D remains unclear. Deletions cut 3 bases from V and 6 bases from J, with 6 bases between. The germline V gene has CDR1 DFQATT and CDR2 SNEGSKA (reference sequence). This CDR3 has 11 residues. CDR3 nucleotides: TGCAGTGCTAGTTTCATAAACATTCAGTACTTC. Its protein is CSASFINIQYF.

V is TRBV7-2 and J is TRBJ2-1; TRBD2 matches 8 bases. CDR3 size: 16 residues. The V gene end was trimmed by 1 base and the J gene end by 7 bases; junction bases not matched to a gene: 9. Germline CDR1 is SGHTA and CDR2 is FQGNSA. The CDR3 loop is CASSLGRSGSENEQFF. CDR3 bases: TGTGCCAGCAGCTTAGGCCGAAGCGGGAGCGAGAATGAGCAGTTCTTC.

The chain employs TRBV19 and TRBJ2-7, with a weak D call TRBD1 (5 bases). This CDR3 spans 15 amino acids. With 6 bases removed from V and 3 bases from J, the gap between germline ends came to 18 bases. The germline V gene encodes CDR1 LNHDA and CDR2 SQIVND (reference sequence). The CDR3, as DNA: TGTGCCAGTAGCCCCAGGGATACTCCCAGCTACGAGCAGTACTTC. Translating gives CASSPRDTPSYEQYF.

This sequence joins TRBV30 and TRBJ1-6; D call uncertain. The length of the CDR3 is 14 residues. Germline assignment: CDR1 GTSNPN and CDR2 SVGIG (reference sequence). Trimming removed 4 bases at V and 3 bases at J, with 10 bases between. The CDR3 nucleotides are TGTGCCTGGACCTCGGATCTCTATAATTCACCCCTCCACTTT. Residues: CAWTSDLYNSPLHF.

The chain carries TRBV7-3 and TRBJ2-5; TRBD2 matches 10 bases. Germline V CDR1 and CDR2: SGHTA, FQGTGA. Losses at the gene ends were 5 bases for V and 2 bases for J; bases not matched to a gene: 5. The CDR3 length is 15 residues. CDR3 DNA: TGTGCCAGCAGCACTCTAGCGGGGGTTCAAGAGACCCAGTACTTC. It is translated as CASSTLAGVQETQYF.

A note on this clone: Within the sample, other DNA sequences also encode this same CDR3. This chain's CDR3 is CASSSRLAGTDTQYF. The DNA for the CDR3 is TGCGCCAGCAGCTCCAGACTAGCGGGCACAGATACGCAGTATTTT. The chain employs TRBV5-1 and TRBJ2-3; 9 positions match TRBD2. Germline CDR1 and CDR2: SGHRS and YFSETQ. The CDR3 has 15 amino acids. V lost 3 bases to trimming and J lost 1 base; unmatched junction nucleotides: 3.

This chain links TRBV2 with TRBJ2-7; D unresolved. The V and J ends lost 4 bases and 5 bases respectively, with 15 bases between them. The CDR3 sequence is 14 residues long. Germline-derived CDR1 and CDR2 are SNHLY and FYNNEI. The DNA for the CDR3 is TGTGCCAGCAGTGTCAGGTCCCAGTCCGACGAGCAGTACTTC. Translation gives CASSVRSQSDEQYF.

J is TRBJ2-1 and V is TRBV19, with D uncertain. The CDR3 length is 12 residues. Per germline, CDR1 LNHDA and CDR2 SQIVND (reference sequence). The V and J ends lost 9 bases and 4 bases respectively, with 10 bases between them. CDR3 bases: TGTGCCAGCTTAGATTGGTACAATGAGCAGTTCTTC. Translated, it gives CASLDWYNEQFF.

This chain joins TRBV5-6 and TRBJ1-2, with D unresolved. Trimming removed 1 base from V and 6 bases from J, with 16 bases in between. The CDR3 consists of 15 residues. Per germline, CDR1 SGHDT and CDR2 YYEEEE. This chain's CDR3 is CASSLPASSFHGYTF. CDR3 in DNA: TGTGCCAGCAGCTTGCCCGCCAGTTCCTTCCATGGCTACACCTTC. Drawing the rest from reference TRBV5-6 and TRBJ1-2, the complete variable domain is DAGVTQSPTHLIKTRGQQVTLRCSPKSGHDTVSWYQQALGQGPQFIFQYYEEEERQRGNFPDRFSGHQFPNYSSELNVNALLLGDSALYLCASSLPASSFHGYTFGSGTRLTVV.

This rearrangement joins TRBV30 to TRBJ1-5; no firm D call. V gave up 1 base and J gave up 2 bases, with 6 bases separating them. CDR1 and CDR2 from the germline V gene are GTSNPN and SVGIG (reference sequence). This CDR3 has 13 amino acids. DNA of the CDR3: TGTGCCTGGAGTGACATGGGCAATCAGCCCCAGCATTTT. Amino acid sequence: CAWSDMGNQPQHF.

CDR3 protein: CAPPLGPRTDTQYF. In DNA, the CDR3 is TGTGCCCCCCCGCTGGGGCCTCGCACAGATACGCAGTATTTT. The V gene is TRBV10-3, the J gene TRBJ2-3; maybe TRBD1 (5 bases). CDR3 length equals 14 residues. Germline V gene lookup returns CDR1 ENHRY and CDR2 SYGVKD. Trimming shortened V by 11 bases and J by 1 base, and 16 bases separated the two germline ends.

This clone was counted once. The chain joins TRBV5-4 to TRBJ2-7; TRBD1 agrees at 12 bases. The CDR3 runs 14 residues. V was pared by 4 bases and J by 5 bases, with 4 bases of the junction left unmatched. The germline V gene encodes CDR1 SGHNT and CDR2 YYREEE (reference sequence). DNA of the CDR3: TGTGCCAGCAGCCTAGGGACAGGGGGCCACGAGCAGTACTTC. Translated, it gives CASSLGTGGHEQYF.

The gene calls are TRBV2 and TRBJ1-1; D gene unclear. V was shortened by 4 bases and J by 8 bases, with 11 bases between the two germline ends. Germline CDR1 SNHLY, CDR2 FYNNEI. The CDR3 has 12 residues. The DNA for the CDR3 is TGTGCCAGCAGTGTTTCACAGTGGGAAGCTTTCTTT. Amino acids: CASSVSQWEAFF.

This clone came up a few times. The chain combines TRBV5-4 with TRBJ1-1; tentative D call: TRBD1 (5 bases). The ends were cut back, 7 bases at V and 2 bases at J, with 9 bases in the middle. Per germline, CDR1 SGHNT and CDR2 YYREEE (reference sequence). The CDR3 is made up of 12 amino acids. The CDR3: CASSTVNTEAFF. In DNA, the CDR3 is TGTGCCAGCTCGACAGTTAACACTGAAGCTTTCTTT.

A note on this clone: At the DNA level, this CDR3 is encoded by other sequences in the same sample as well. The chain couples TRBV5-6 to TRBJ2-2, with no clear D. The CDR3 has 11 residues. V was pared by 3 bases and J by 5 bases, with 2 bases between. CDR1 is SGHDT and CDR2 is YYEEEE in the germline V gene. This CDR3 reads CASSSTGELFF. In DNA form, the CDR3 reads TGTGCCAGCAGCTCAACCGGGGAGCTGTTTTTT.

With respect to this clone: Other nucleotide sequences from this sample produce the same CDR3. V gene TRBV2 combines with J gene TRBJ2-7, with 10 bases that match TRBD1. The CDR3 length is 12 residues. Germline V gene sequence: CDR1 SNHLY, CDR2 FYNNEI. Germline trimming cut 8 bases from V and 3 bases from J; bases unmatched to any gene: 1. The CDR3 DNA follows: TGTGCCAGCCGGGACAGGGGCTACGAGCAGTACTTC. It yields the protein CASRDRGYEQYF. The full variable domain, its missing parts supplied by reference TRBV2 and TRBJ2-7, is EPEVTQTPSHQVTQMGQEVILRCVPISNHLYFYWYRQILGQKVEFLVSFYNNEISEKSEIFDDQFSVERPDGSNFTLKIRSTKLEDSAMYFCASRDRGYEQYFGPGTRLTVT.

This clone was counted a few times. The gene calls are TRBV6-1 and TRBJ1-5; D is possibly TRBD1 (5 bases). V was shortened by 6 bases and J by 1 base, with 10 bases between the two germline ends. Germline CDR1 MNHNS, CDR2 SASEGT. This CDR3 is 14 amino acids long. CDR3 coding DNA: TGTGCCAGCAGCTTCTGGGGGAGCAATCAGCCCCAGCATTTT. Protein sequence: CASSFWGSNQPQHF.

This clone was seen repeatedly, ten times or more. V is TRBV2 and J is TRBJ1-6; a possible D gene is TRBD1 (5 bases). The CDR3 runs to 17 residues. The germline V gene has CDR1 SNHLY and CDR2 FYNNEI. V was cut by 6 bases and J by 0 bases, with 15 bases left in between. This CDR3 is CASSKDSYSSYNSPLHF. The CDR3 region has the DNA TGTGCCAGCAGCAAAGACAGTTATAGCTCCTATAATTCACCCCTCCACTTT.